This T cell receptor (beta chain) is from a study of blood T cell repertoires in COVID-19. Study context: COVID-19 samples, acute and convalescent, were from the United States, Italy and Spain.

This clone was seen only once. In the authors' methods: Nucleated cell counts were estimated from reference gene primer amplification. TCRdb's copy holds only in-frame clones and misses some; the assay was immunoSEQ multiplex PCR. V, J and clone size reflect that table, while D and trimming were determined from the DNA. The data contain under 200,000 clones, around four fifths of them singletons. V lost 1 base, J lost 3 bases, and 11 bases lay in between. This CDR3 spans 14 amino acids. The germline V gene has CDR1 SGHRS and CDR2 YFSETQ. This receptor was taken from an elderly woman with COVID-19, enrolled during active disease. Source material: peripheral blood. The chain employs TRBV5-1 and TRBJ2-7; D not certain. CDR3 protein: CASSLLVGSYEQYF. CDR3 nucleotide sequence: TGCGCCAGCAGCTTGCTAGTGGGTAGCTACGAGCAGTACTTC. The variable domain in full, with the rest retrieved from reference TRBV5-1 and TRBJ2-7, is KAGVTQTPRYLIKTRGQQVTLSCSPISGHRSVSWYQQTPGQGLQFLFEYFSETQRNKGNFPGRFSGRQFSNSRSEMNVSTLELGDSALYLCASSLLVGSYEQYFGPGTRLTVT.